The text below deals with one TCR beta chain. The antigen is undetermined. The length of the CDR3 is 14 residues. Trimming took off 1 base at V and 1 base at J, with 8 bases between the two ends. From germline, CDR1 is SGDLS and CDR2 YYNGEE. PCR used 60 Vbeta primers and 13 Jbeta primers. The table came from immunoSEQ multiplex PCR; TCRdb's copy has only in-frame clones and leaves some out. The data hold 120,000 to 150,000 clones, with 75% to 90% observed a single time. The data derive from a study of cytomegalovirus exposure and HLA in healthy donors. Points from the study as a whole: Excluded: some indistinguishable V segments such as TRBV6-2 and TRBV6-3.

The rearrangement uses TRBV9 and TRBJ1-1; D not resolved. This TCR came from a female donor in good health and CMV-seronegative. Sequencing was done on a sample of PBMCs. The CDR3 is CASSVRGGNTEAFF. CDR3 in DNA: TGTGCCAGCAGCGTACGGGGAGGGAACACTGAAGCTTTCTTT.